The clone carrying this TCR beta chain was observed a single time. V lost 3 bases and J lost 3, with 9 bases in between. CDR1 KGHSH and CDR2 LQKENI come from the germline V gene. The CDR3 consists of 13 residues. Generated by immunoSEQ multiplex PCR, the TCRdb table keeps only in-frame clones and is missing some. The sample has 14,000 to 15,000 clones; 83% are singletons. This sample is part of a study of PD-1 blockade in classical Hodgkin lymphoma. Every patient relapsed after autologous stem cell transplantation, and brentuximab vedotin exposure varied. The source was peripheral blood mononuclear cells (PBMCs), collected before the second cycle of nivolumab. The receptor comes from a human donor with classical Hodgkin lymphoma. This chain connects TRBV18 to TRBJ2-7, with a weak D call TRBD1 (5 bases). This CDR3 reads CASSPDSDYEQYF. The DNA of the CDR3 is TGTGCCAGCTCACCCGACAGTGACTACGAGCAGTACTTC. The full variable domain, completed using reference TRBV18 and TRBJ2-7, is NAGVMQNPRHLVRRRGQEARLRCSPMKGHSHVYWYRQLPEEGLKFMVYLQKENIIDESGMPKERFSAEFPKEGPSILRIQQVVRGDSAAYFCASSPDSDYEQYFGPGTRLTVT.